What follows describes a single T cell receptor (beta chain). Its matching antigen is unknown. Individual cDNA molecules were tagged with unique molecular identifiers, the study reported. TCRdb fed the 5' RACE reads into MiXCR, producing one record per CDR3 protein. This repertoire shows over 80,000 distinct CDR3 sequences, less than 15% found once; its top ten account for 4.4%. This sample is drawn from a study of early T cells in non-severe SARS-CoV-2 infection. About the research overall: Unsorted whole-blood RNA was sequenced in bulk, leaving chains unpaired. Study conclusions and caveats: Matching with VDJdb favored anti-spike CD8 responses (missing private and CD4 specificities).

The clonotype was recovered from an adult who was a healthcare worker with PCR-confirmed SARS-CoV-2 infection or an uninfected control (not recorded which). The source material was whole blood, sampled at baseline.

CDR3 nucleotides: TGCAGCGTTAGGGACAGGGAGAACACTGAAGCTTTCTTT. This codes for CSVRDRENTEAFF. The chain uses TRBV29-1 and TRBJ1-1, with 9 bases that match TRBD1. The J segment lost 1 base and the V segment lost 5 bases, leaving 2 bases of the junction unmatched. The CDR3 totals 13 residues. Germline V gene sequence: CDR1 SQVTM, CDR2 ANQGSEA.